The clone carrying this T cell receptor beta chain was counted many times. CDR3 and TCR beta VDJ profiling relied on genomic DNA as the template. One entry per CDR3 protein results from TCRdb running MiXCR on the reads. The profile covers under 200,000 distinct CDR3 sequences, with about 70% appearing a single time and roughly half taken by the ten largest. This entry comes from a study of CD8+CD57+ T cells in acquired aplastic anemia. At the level of the study: The DNA of sorted CD4+ and CD8+ cells averaged approximately 3.3 ug.

Patients who underwent sequencing had shown CD8+CD57+ cell expansion by flow cytometry. Each patient had severe acquired aplastic anemia. Each patient gave a blood sample that was collected before any therapy had been received. J lost 2 bases, V lost 8 bases, and 7 bases had no gene match. CDR1 and CDR2 from the germline V gene are SNHLY and FYNNEI. The length of the CDR3 is 15 residues. This chain uses TRBV2 with TRBJ2-3; TRBD2 agrees at 10 bases. Sequencing input: sorted CD4+, CD8+, or CD8+CD57+ T cells (not recorded which) from PBMCs. The receptor was derived from a human donor with aplastic anemia. CDR3 DNA: TGTGCCAGCGGGCCCCTAGCGGGAGACACAGATACGCAGTATTTT. Protein sequence: CASGPLAGDTDTQYF. The variable domain in full, with the rest retrieved from reference TRBV2 and TRBJ2-3, is EPEVTQTPSHQVTQMGQEVILRCVPISNHLYFYWYRQILGQKVEFLVSFYNNEISEKSEIFDDQFSVERPDGSNFTLKIRSTKLEDSAMYFCASGPLAGDTDTQYFGPGTRLTVL.